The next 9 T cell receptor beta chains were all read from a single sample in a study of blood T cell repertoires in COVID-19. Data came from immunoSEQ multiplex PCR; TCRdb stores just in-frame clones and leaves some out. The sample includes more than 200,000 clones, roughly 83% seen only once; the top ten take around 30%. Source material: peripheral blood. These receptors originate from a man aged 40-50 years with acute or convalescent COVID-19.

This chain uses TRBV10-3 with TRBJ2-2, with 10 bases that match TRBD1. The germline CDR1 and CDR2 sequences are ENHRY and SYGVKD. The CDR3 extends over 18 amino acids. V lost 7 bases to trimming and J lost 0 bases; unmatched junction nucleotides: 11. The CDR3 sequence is CAITAGDRGGPNTGELFF. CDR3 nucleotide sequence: TGTGCCATCACCGCCGGGGACAGGGGCGGGCCGAACACCGGGGAGCTGTTTTTT.

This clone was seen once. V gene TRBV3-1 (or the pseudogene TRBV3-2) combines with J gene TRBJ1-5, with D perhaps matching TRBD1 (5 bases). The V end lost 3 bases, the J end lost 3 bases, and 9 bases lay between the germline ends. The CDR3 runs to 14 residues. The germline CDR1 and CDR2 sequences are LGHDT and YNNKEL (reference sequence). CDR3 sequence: CASSHSRANQPQHF. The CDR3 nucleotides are TGTGCCAGCAGCCATAGCAGGGCCAATCAGCCCCAGCATTTT.

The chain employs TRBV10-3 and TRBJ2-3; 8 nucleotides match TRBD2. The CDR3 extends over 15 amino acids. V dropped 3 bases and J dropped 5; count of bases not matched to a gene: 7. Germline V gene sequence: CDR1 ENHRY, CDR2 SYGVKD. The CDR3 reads CAISDPTAGVDTQYF. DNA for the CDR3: TGTGCCATCAGTGACCCCACAGCGGGGGTAGATACGCAGTATTTT.

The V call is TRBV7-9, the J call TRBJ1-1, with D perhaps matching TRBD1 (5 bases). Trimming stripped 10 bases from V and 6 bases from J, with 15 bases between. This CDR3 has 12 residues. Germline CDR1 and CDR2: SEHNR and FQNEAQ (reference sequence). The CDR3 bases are TGTGCCATAGGGGTAGTGGCCTCTGAAGCTTTCTTT. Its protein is CAIGVVASEAFF.

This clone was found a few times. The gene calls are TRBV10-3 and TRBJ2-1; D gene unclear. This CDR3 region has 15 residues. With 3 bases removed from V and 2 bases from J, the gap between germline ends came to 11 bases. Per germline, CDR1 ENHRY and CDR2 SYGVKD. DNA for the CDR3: TGTGCCATCAGTGATCTAGTATCCACCTACAATGAGCAGTTCTTC. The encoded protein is CAISDLVSTYNEQFF.

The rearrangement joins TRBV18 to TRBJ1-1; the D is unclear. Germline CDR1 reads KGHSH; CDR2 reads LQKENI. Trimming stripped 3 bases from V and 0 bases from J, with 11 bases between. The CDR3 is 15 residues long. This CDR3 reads CASSPGQLMNTEAFF. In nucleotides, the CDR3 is TGTGCCAGCTCACCGGGCCAGCTCATGAACACTGAAGCTTTCTTT.

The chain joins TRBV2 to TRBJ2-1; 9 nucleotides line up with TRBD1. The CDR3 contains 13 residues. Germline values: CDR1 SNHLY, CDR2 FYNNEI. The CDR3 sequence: CASAQGAEGEQFF. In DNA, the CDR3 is TGTGCTAGTGCACAGGGGGCGGAAGGTGAGCAGTTCTTC. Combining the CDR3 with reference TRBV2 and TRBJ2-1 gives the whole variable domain EPEVTQTPSHQVTQMGQEVILRCVPISNHLYFYWYRQILGQKVEFLVSFYNNEISEKSEIFDDQFSVERPDGSNFTLKIRSTKLEDSAMYFCASAQGAEGEQFFGPGTRLTVL.

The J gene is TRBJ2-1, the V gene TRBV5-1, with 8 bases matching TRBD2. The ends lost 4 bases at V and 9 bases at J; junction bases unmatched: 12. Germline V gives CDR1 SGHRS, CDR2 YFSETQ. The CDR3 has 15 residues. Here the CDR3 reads CASSEPSGPGREQFF. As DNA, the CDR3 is TGCGCCAGCAGCGAACCTAGCGGGCCCGGGCGTGAGCAGTTCTTC.

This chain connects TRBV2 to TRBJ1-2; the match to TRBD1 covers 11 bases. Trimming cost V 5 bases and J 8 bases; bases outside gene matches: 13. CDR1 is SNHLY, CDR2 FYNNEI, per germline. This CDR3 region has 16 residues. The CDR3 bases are TGTGCCAGCAGTCAGACAGGACAGGGGGCGTTTAGGGGCTACACCTTC. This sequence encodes CASSQTGQGAFRGYTF. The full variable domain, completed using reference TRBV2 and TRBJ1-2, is EPEVTQTPSHQVTQMGQEVILRCVPISNHLYFYWYRQILGQKVEFLVSFYNNEISEKSEIFDDQFSVERPDGSNFTLKIRSTKLEDSAMYFCASSQTGQGAFRGYTFGSGTRLTVV.